The clone carrying this T cell receptor (beta chain) was detected a few times. This sample was taken from a study of T-cell memory formation after mild COVID-19. V lost 5 bases and J lost 6; bases outside the gene matches: 6. Per germline, CDR1 SGHTA and CDR2 FQGTGA. The length of the CDR3 is 14 residues. Barcoded TCR alpha and TCR beta cDNA libraries with UMIs came from 5'RACE using constant-segment primers. A single record per CDR3 protein comes from TCRdb applying MiXCR to the 5' RACE reads. The sample has over 500,000 distinct CDR3 sequences, approximately 15% seen once. The genes are TRBV7-3 and TRBJ1-1; TRBD1 aligns across 10 bases. This sequence was found in an adult woman who had mild COVID-19 (a few samples of this study predate the infection). Cell type and time point are not known. Sequencing was done on a sample of PBMCs or a T cell subset sorted from them (not recorded which). DNA for the CDR3: TGTGCCAGCAGCCCGGCGGGGACAGGGGCTGAAGCTTTCTTT. It translates to CASSPAGTGAEAFF.